This T cell receptor (beta chain) was recorded in a study of blood T cell repertoires in COVID-19. Whole-study context: Whether acute or convalescent, the COVID-19 samples came from the United States, Italy and Spain.

Sequenced by immunoSEQ multiplex PCR; TCRdb stores in-frame clones only, minus some. The sample holds a few hundred thousand clones; around nine tenths are singletons and the top ten take over 10%. CDR1 is SGHTA, CDR2 FQGTGA, per germline. This CDR3 comprises 13 residues. Between the trimmed V and J ends, which lost 5 bases and 5 bases, there was a span of 9 bases. Patients at the Seattle site were enrolled during active infection and followed longitudinally. The chain recombines TRBV7-3 with TRBJ2-2; maybe TRBD1 (5 bases). The clonotype comes from a woman between 65 and 79 years old with COVID-19, enrolled during active disease. Sequencing was performed on peripheral blood. CDR3 loop: CASSPAGTGELFF. The CDR3 DNA sequence: TGTGCCAGCAGCCCCGCAGGGACCGGGGAGCTGTTTTTT.